This section outlines one T cell receptor beta chain sequence together with its context. Its antigen is undetermined. The study's findings and limits: The TCR gene usage of tumor memory CD4+ T cells clustered together with blood and lymph node memory CD4+ cells and with lymph node naive CD4+ cells. Whole repertoires were not studied in the larger cohort, only one V-J beta rearrangement.

Constant-region reverse primers amplified full-length variable regions, followed by semi-nested Nested Universal Primer A PCR. MiXCR, applied by TCRdb to the 5' RACE reads, yields one record per CDR3 protein. The sample contains under 65,000 distinct CDR3 sequences, roughly 28% of which appear only once. This clonotype was sampled from a female donor with breast cancer. Material for sequencing was tumor-infiltrating memory CD4+ T cells sorted from the breast tumor. As to subset: memory CD4+ T cells, CD4+CD45RO+CD25-.

CDR3 nucleotides: TGCGCCAGCAGTCGCACTAGCGGGGACTCAGATACGCAGTATTTT. Translating it yields CASSRTSGDSDTQYF. The rearrangement uses TRBV4-1 and TRBJ2-3, with 10 positions matching TRBD2. V was pared by 6 bases and J by 4 bases, with 7 bases of the junction left unmatched. Germline V gene data show CDR1 as MGHRA and CDR2 as YSYEKL. The CDR3 extends over 15 amino acids.